The source of this T cell receptor (beta chain) is a study of human T cells and chemical hapten exposure. Study-wide background: The sensitizing agent was 2% DPC, placed on about 2 cm by about 2 cm of upper inner arm skin. Patches that contained 0.01% DPC were applied to the upper back and read at 6 days.

CDR1 PRHDT and CDR2 FYEKMQ come from the germline V gene (reference sequence). Trimming pared 2 bases from V and 7 bases from J, leaving 12 bases between. This CDR3 is built from 15 residues. Individual cDNA molecules in this library carried unique molecular identifiers. The authors' processing: There were a median of around 100,000 TCRs per sample, with a range from roughly 20,000 to 750,000. TCRdb re-called the RACE reads with MiXCR, one entry per CDR3 protein. The V and J calls were determined by TCRdb, not by the authors. The table records 180,000 or so distinct CDR3 sequences, roughly 30% of them present only once. Time point reported: pre-sensitization, week 0. Stated treatment: therapeutic diphenylcyclopropenone sensitization with weekly scalp DPC.

This sample comprised whole blood, obtained in connection with sensitization to the hapten diphenylcyclopropenone (DPC). This clonotype was obtained from a woman in her 30s with alopecia areata. Some clones in this sample may be carry-over from other donors' samples. The V and J genes are TRBV13 and TRBJ1-6; perhaps TRBD1 as D (5 bases). CDR3 in amino acids: CASSLFWGTNSPLHF. CDR3 sequence (DNA): TGTGCCAGCAGCTTATTCTGGGGGACGAATTCACCCCTCCACTTT. The full variable domain, with the rest looked up from reference TRBV13 and TRBJ1-6, is AAGVIQSPRHLIKEKRETATLKCYPIPRHDTVYWYQQGPGQDPQFLISFYEKMQSDKGSIPDRFSAQQFSDYHSELNMSSLELGDSALYFCASSLFWGTNSPLHFGNGTRLTVT.